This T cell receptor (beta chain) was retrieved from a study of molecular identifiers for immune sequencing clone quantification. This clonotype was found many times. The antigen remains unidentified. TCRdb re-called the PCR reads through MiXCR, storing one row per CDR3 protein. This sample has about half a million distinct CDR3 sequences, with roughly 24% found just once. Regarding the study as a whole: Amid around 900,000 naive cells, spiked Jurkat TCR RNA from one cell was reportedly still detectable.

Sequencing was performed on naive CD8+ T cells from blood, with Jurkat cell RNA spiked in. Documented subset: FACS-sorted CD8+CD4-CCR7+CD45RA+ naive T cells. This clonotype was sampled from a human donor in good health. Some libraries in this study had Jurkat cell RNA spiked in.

The CDR3 here is CASSPTDTRMNTEAFF. CDR3 coding DNA: TGTGCCAGCAGTCCTACCGATACGAGGATGAACACTGAAGCTTTCTTT. The rearrangement uses TRBV6-2 or TRBV6-3 and TRBJ1-1; D call uncertain. The CDR3 runs to 16 residues. Per the germline V gene, CDR1 is MNHEY and CDR2 is SVGEGT. V shed 5 bases and J shed 0 bases, with 16 bases lying between them.